The entry below describes one T cell receptor (beta chain). This record belongs to a study of blood T cell repertoires in COVID-19. Study-level information: PBMCs, B-cell-depleted T cells, or T cells provided the cDNA or gDNA that made up the material.

Authors' processing steps: How many nucleated cells were present was estimated from reference gene primer amplification. Generated by immunoSEQ multiplex PCR, the TCRdb table keeps only in-frame clones and is missing some. V, J and clone size derive from that table, while D and trimming were established from the DNA sequence. The table shows fewer than 250,000 clones, with approximately 78% occurring only once. The CDR3 contains 14 residues. Germline-derived CDR1 and CDR2 are GTSNPN and SVGIG (reference sequence). After removal of 4 bases from V and 7 bases from J, the junction contained 5 bases not matched to a gene.

The sequence was obtained from a woman aged 80 or over with acute or convalescent COVID-19. Source material: peripheral blood. The chain links TRBV30 to TRBJ1-6; TRBD1 matches 9 bases. CDR3 coding DNA: TGTGCCTGGACCACCGGGACAGGGAATTCACCCCTCCACTTT. Amino acid sequence: CAWTTGTGNSPLHF.